The 15 T cell receptor beta chains reported below all come from one sample, sequenced in a study of blood T cells in healthy people across ages. The authors ran a second PCR of roughly 7 to 11 cycles using a sample-barcoded 5' primer and a J-beta primer mix. TCRdb recomputed calls from the 5' RACE reads with MiXCR, one row per CDR3 protein. The data contain approximately 820,000 distinct CDR3 sequences, about 42% of them singletons. The sample taken for sequencing was blood. The receptors originated from a man aged 55-75 years in good health.

This chain uses TRBV3-1 with TRBJ2-1; TRBD2 agrees at 8 bases. Trimming cost V 4 bases and J 5 bases; bases outside gene matches: 1. Germline lookup yields CDR1 LGHDT and CDR2 YNNKEL (reference sequence). The CDR3 is made up of 13 amino acids. The CDR3 region has the DNA TGTGCCAGCAGCCTTAGCGGGAACAATGAGCAGTTCTTC. Its protein product is CASSLSGNNEQFF.

The V gene is TRBV25-1, the J gene TRBJ1-6; TRBD1 is a possible D gene (5 bases). Between the trimmed V and J ends, which lost 6 bases and 5 bases, there was a span of 8 bases. The V gene's germline CDR1 is MGHDK and CDR2 SYGVNS. The CDR3 is made up of 13 amino acids. CDR3 residues: CASRVQDNSPLHF. The CDR3, as DNA: TGTGCCAGCAGAGTACAGGATAATTCACCCCTCCACTTT.

The chain recombines TRBV5-4 with TRBJ2-3, with 15 bases that match TRBD2. Germline V gives CDR1 SGHNT, CDR2 YYREEE (reference sequence). The CDR3 length is 18 residues. V shed 4 bases, J shed 0 bases, and the junction held 6 bases outside the gene matches. CDR3 loop: CASSKGTSGGPSTDTQYF. The CDR3 coding sequence is TGTGCCAGCAGCAAAGGGACTAGCGGGGGGCCGAGCACAGATACGCAGTATTTT. Variable domain in full (rest from reference TRBV5-4 and TRBJ2-3): ETGVTQSPTHLIKTRGQQVTLRCSSQSGHNTVSWYQQALGQGPQFIFQYYREEENGRGNFPPRFSGLQFPNYSSELNVNALELDDSALYLCASSKGTSGGPSTDTQYFGPGTRLTVL.

The gene calls are TRBV4-1 and TRBJ2-1; TRBD2 matches 13 bases. Germline V lookup: CDR1 MGHRA, CDR2 YSYEKL. This CDR3 has 17 amino acids. The V segment lost 0 bases and the J segment 8 bases; nucleotides outside the gene matches: 7. The CDR3 coding sequence is TGCGCCAGCAGCCAAGAACTAGCGGGGGGGCTCGAGGATGAGCAGTTCTTC. Protein product: CASSQELAGGLEDEQFF.

This clonotype has a handful of counts. This chain links TRBV5-6 with TRBJ1-1; D perhaps matches TRBD1 (6 bases). Germline CDR1 and CDR2: SGHDT and YYEEEE. V lost 4 bases and J lost 0, with 13 bases in between. CDR3 length: 15 amino acids. CDR3 coding DNA: TGTGCCAGCAGCCTGGACAGCATAGTGAACACTGAAGCTTTCTTT. The encoded protein is CASSLDSIVNTEAFF.

In its sample, this clonotype was seen a few times. CDR3 in amino acids: CASSQRTSGGDTSPDTQYF. CDR3 DNA sequence: TGCGCCAGCAGCCAACGGACTAGCGGGGGGGACACCTCACCAGATACGCAGTATTTT. This chain links TRBV4-1 with TRBJ2-3, with 15 bases that match TRBD2. With V trimmed by 2 bases and J by 4 bases, 10 bases remained unmatched. Germline assignment: CDR1 MGHRA and CDR2 YSYEKL. The CDR3 is 19 residues long.

This chain joins TRBV28 and TRBJ1-4; the match to TRBD1 covers 10 bases. Germline V gene lookup returns CDR1 MDHEN and CDR2 SYDVKM. V shed 5 bases and J 8 bases; nucleotides not matched to a gene: 11. The CDR3 loop spans 16 amino acids. The CDR3 DNA reads TGTGCCAGCAGTCCGCCGGGGACAGGGGTGCGGGAAAAACTGTTTTTT. Amino acids: CASSPPGTGVREKLFF.

The chain combines TRBV9 with TRBJ2-1; TRBD2 matches 7 bases. The CDR3 spans 15 residues. The V segment lost 3 bases and the J segment 5 bases; nucleotides outside the gene matches: 8. Germline V gives CDR1 SGDLS, CDR2 YYNGEE. CDR3 region: CASSGGGGLDNEQFF. CDR3 DNA: TGTGCCAGCAGCGGGGGGGGAGGGCTTGACAATGAGCAGTTCTTC.

As for this clonotype: An end of the junction does not agree with germline; a read error may underlie this. This chain uses TRBV7-9 with TRBJ2-3; 7 nucleotides line up with TRBD2. Germline CDR1 reads SEHNR; CDR2 reads FQNEAQ (reference sequence). The CDR3 is 16 amino acids. CDR3 sequence (DNA): TGTGCCAGCAGCTTAGCTTCGCTAGCGGACACAGATATGCAGTATTTT. This encodes CASSLASLADTDMQYF.

The J gene is TRBJ2-5, the V gene TRBV6-2 or TRBV6-3; D not certain. Trimming shortened V by 0 bases and J by 1 base, and 9 bases separated the two germline ends. This CDR3 contains 15 residues. Per the germline V gene, CDR1 is MNHEY and CDR2 is SVGEGT. Here the CDR3 reads CASSYSSYRQETQYF. CDR3 coding DNA: TGTGCCAGCAGTTACTCCAGTTACCGCCAAGAGACCCAGTACTTC.

This clonotype occurred a few times. One end of the junction is discordant with germline, which a read error may explain. CDR3 DNA sequence: TGTGCCGGCAGCTTAGAAAGCGGGGACCATAGCTCCTACGAGCAGTACTTC. This translates into CAGSLESGDHSSYEQYF. The gene calls are TRBV7-6 and TRBJ2-7; 7 nucleotides line up with TRBD2. Germline V gene lookup returns CDR1 SGHVS and CDR2 FNYEAQ. This CDR3 spans 17 amino acids.

This clonotype appeared a few times. V usage is TRBV6-5 and J usage is TRBJ2-3; 9 bases match TRBD2. The germline CDR1 and CDR2 sequences are MNHEY and SVGAGI. Trimming took 5 bases from V and 5 from J; bases not matched to a gene: 8. The CDR3 sequence is 15 residues long. The CDR3 coding sequence is TGTGCCAGCAGTACCCCGGGACTAGCCCGAGATACGCAGTATTTT. Amino acid sequence: CASSTPGLARDTQYF.

The rearrangement links TRBV7-2 to TRBJ2-1; D ambiguous. Germline CDR1 reads SGHTA; CDR2 reads FQGNSA. The CDR3 is 15 amino acids. The V and J ends lost 2 bases and 4 bases respectively, with 12 bases between them. The CDR3 spells CASSLFVDLYNEQFF. The CDR3 region has the DNA TGTGCCAGCAGCTTATTCGTAGACCTATACAATGAGCAGTTCTTC. Full variable domain (missing parts from reference TRBV7-2 and TRBJ2-1): GAGVSQSPSNKVTEKGKDVELRCDPISGHTALYWYRQSLGQGLEFLIYFQGNSAPDKSGLPSDRFSAERTGGSVSTLTIQRTQQEDSAVYLCASSLFVDLYNEQFFGPGTRLTVL.

Comments on this clonotype: The junction differs from germline at one of its ends, possibly a read error. The chain couples TRBV29-1 to TRBJ2-5; possible D gene TRBD1, 5 bases. The CDR3 length is 12 residues. Germline values: CDR1 SQVTM, CDR2 ANQGSEA. The CDR3 reads CGVGASQETQYF. The CDR3 nucleotides are TGCGGCGTTGGGGCTAGCCAAGAGACCCAGTACTTC. The variable domain in full, completed from reference TRBV29-1 and TRBJ2-5, reads SAVISQKPSRDICQRGTSLTIQCQVDSQVTMMFWYRQQPGQSLTLIATANQGSEATYESGFVIDKFPISRPNLTFSTLTVSNMSPEDSSIYLCGVGASQETQYFGPGTRLLVL.

This clonotype showed up just a few times. The chain links TRBV7-2 to TRBJ2-3; no reliable D call. The germline CDR1 and CDR2 sequences are SGHTA and FQGNSA. The CDR3 loop spans 14 amino acids. Trimming removed 3 bases at V and 2 bases at J, with 9 bases between. The CDR3 sequence: CASSFNPHTDTQYF. CDR3 sequence (DNA): TGTGCCAGCAGCTTTAATCCACACACAGATACGCAGTATTTT.